This TCR beta chain was obtained from a study of blood T cell repertoires in COVID-19. Study in general: T cells, B-cell-depleted T cells, or PBMCs supplied cDNA or gDNA.

Sequencing was performed with immunoSEQ multiplex PCR; in TCRdb, only in-frame clones are kept and a portion is missing. The repertoire holds about 210,000 clones, with around 80% as singletons. Per the germline V gene, CDR1 is ENHRY and CDR2 is SYGVKD. The CDR3 is made up of 12 amino acids. Trimming removed 4 bases from V and 4 bases from J, with 6 bases in between. The gene calls are TRBV10-3 and TRBJ2-3; D uncertain. The sample consisted of peripheral blood. The TCR originated in a woman between 45 and 60 years old with acute or convalescent COVID-19. CDR3 sequence reads: CAISALADTQYF. The CDR3 DNA sequence: TGTGCCATCAGTGCCCTAGCAGATACGCAGTATTTT.